This section outlines one T cell receptor beta chain sequence together with its context. What this receptor recognizes is not known. The record has no base qualities; no much larger clone is one base away. The data were taken from a study of cytotoxic CD8 clonotypes in ibrutinib-treated CLL (dated by TCRdb to about 2021). Background on the whole study: In this cohort, more than 14 patients were treatment-naive and approximately 10 were relapsed/refractory, while 17 to 18 had unmutated IGHV. Partial responses were observed in 24 patients and complete responses in 2; after a median follow-up of 68 months, remission was maintained in around 14 patients and progression was observed in approximately 12. The response samples were drawn at a median of approximately 12 months into treatment, with a range of about 6 to 36 months. On average, each sample yielded around 250,000 productive templates and around 98,000 productive rearrangements. Of the 90 or so participants in the trial, 26 had longitudinal samples available. Cryopreserved peripheral blood mononuclear cells were collected at three points: before therapy, at response, and at either sustained remission or disease progression. Patients were still on ibrutinib when every remission and progressive disease sample was collected.

The germline V gene supplies CDR1 LGHNT and CDR2 FRNRAP. The cysteine opens and the phenylalanine closes a CDR3 of 18 amino acids. The sequence is cut down to CDR3 DNA, 54 bases in frame from base 1. V is pruned by 0 bases and J by 5 bases, leaving 12 bases of the junction without a gene match. This specimen's time point label, interpreted: about 11 months on ibrutinib. For TCR beta library preparation, roughly 2 micrograms of genomic DNA were extracted from the cryopreserved PBMCs. Longitudinal blood samples from CLL patients receiving ibrutinib monotherapy were subjected to high-throughput TCR beta sequencing. The patients took part in an open-label, single-center phase 2 trial of ibrutinib monotherapy. Each clonotype received, on average, roughly 9.6x coverage in deep resolution sequencing performed on a MiSeq, where the target depth lay between 1 in 1 million and 1 in 200,000 T cells. The immunoSEQ hsTCRB Kit was used to generate TCR beta libraries. In the original analysis: Data were analyzed with ImmunoSEQ Data Assistant and ImmunoSEQ Analyzer, with V, D and J genes assigned per IMGT definitions. Clonality, which ranges from 0 to 1, was calculated as one minus the normalized Shannon entropy of productive rearrangement frequencies. Only overrepresented clonotypes making up at least 0.05% of the repertoire of each patient were included in the public clonotype analysis. Thirteen age-matched healthy donor repertoires from immuneACCESS were used as controls for clonality. In TCRdb, the immuneACCESS table is reduced to in-frame sequences with V and J assigned. These tables do not hold every clone; where another copy was compared, an unresolved V gene accounts for under half, and the others remain unexplained. The V and J calls and the clone size are those of that table, but D and trimming were determined from the DNA. Counted in this sample were approximately 150,000 clones; 60% to 80% of them appeared once. The ten largest clonotypes hold roughly a quarter of the sample.

Broader findings and caveats from the paper: Sustained-remission and progressing patients did not have matched sampling times, and lymph node repertoires were not examined. Baseline clonality was found to be higher than that of age-matched healthy donors and was strongly correlated with circulating CD8+ T-cell counts. Clonality rose at ibrutinib response, remained stable during sustained remission, and dropped back toward baseline at progression. Public clonotypes were rare and either shrank or stayed stable during treatment, and the rise in clonality at ibrutinib response reflected expansion of private clonotypes.

The TCR sequence derives from a human donor with chronic lymphocytic leukemia. The chain joins TRBV12-5 to TRBJ2-5; TRBD2 fits 10 bases in the junction. The material sequenced was PBMCs, taken after 12 months of ibrutinib treatment. The CDR3 region reads CASGLVLGLAGERETQYF. The nucleotide sequence reads TGTGCTAGTGGTTTGGTACTCGGTCTAGCGGGGGAAAGGGAGACCCAGTACTTC.